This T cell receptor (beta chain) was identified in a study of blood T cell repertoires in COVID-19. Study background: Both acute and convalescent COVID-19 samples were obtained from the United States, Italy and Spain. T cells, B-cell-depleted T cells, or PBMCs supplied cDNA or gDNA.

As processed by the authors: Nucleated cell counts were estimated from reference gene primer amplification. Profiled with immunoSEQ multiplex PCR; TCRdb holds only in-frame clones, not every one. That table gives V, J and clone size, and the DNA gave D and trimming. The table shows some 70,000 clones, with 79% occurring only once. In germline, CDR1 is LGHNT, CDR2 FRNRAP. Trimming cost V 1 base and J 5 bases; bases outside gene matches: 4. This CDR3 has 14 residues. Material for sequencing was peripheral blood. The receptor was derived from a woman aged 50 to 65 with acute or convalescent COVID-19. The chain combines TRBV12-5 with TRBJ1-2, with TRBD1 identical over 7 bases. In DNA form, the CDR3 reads TGTGCTAGTGGTTTGGCCCCAGGGGGATATGGCTACACCTTC. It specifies CASGLAPGGYGYTF.